These 12 T cell receptor beta chains originate from one sample sequenced in a study of breast tumors, draining lymph nodes, adjacent tissues. Each CDR3 protein gets one entry after TCRdb re-called the multiplex PCR reads with MiXCR. The sample has around 190,000 distinct CDR3 sequences; about 30% are singletons. Samples came from axillary lymph nodes draining the breast cancer. The material sequenced was axillary lymph node tissue. Source of these receptors: a female donor with breast cancer. Some clones in this sample may be carry-over from other donors' samples.

Points on this clonotype: This may be a read error: a much more frequent sequence differs by one nucleotide. The chain recombines TRBV12-3 or TRBV12-4 with TRBJ2-1; tentatively, D is TRBD2 (7 bases). CDR3 length equals 16 residues. Trimming took off 5 bases at V and 5 bases at J, with 19 bases between the two ends. DNA of the CDR3: TGTGCCAGCAGTCCCCCACTTAGGGGGGGACACAATGAGCAGTTCTTC. This codes for CASSPPLRGGHNEQFF.

Comments on this clonotype: A much larger clone is a single base away; this may be a read error. J is TRBJ2-3 and V is TRBV7-6, with 9 bases that match TRBD2. Germline assignment: CDR1 SGHVS and CDR2 FNYEAQ. CDR3 size: 17 residues. The CDR3 reads CASSLLAGTTSTDPQYF. CDR3 DNA: TGTGCCAGCAGCTTACTAGCGGGGACAACTAGCACAGATCCGCAGTATTTT.

In its sample, this clonotype was seen many times. The chain carries TRBV19 and TRBJ2-2; 7 nucleotides align to TRBD2. Trimming at V came to 0 bases and at J to 7 bases, leaving 8 bases not matched to a gene. Germline CDR1 and CDR2: LNHDA and SQIVND (reference sequence). The length of the CDR3 is 16 residues. Here the CDR3 reads CASSIDPTSLSGELFF. The CDR3 DNA follows: TGTGCCAGTAGTATAGACCCGACTAGCTTAAGCGGGGAGCTGTTTTTT.

The V call is TRBV29-1, the J call TRBJ2-7, with TRBD2 identical over 12 bases. Germline CDR1 is SQVTM and CDR2 is ANQGSEA. V gave up 6 bases and J gave up 4 bases; unmatched junction bases: 4. CDR3 size: 13 residues. The chain's CDR3 is CSVVGTSGYEQYF. CDR3 in DNA: TGCAGCGTCGTCGGGACTAGCGGGTACGAGCAGTACTTC.

This chain links TRBV18 with TRBJ1-2; D might be TRBD1 (5 bases). Germline-derived CDR1 and CDR2 are KGHSH and LQKENI. CDR3 length equals 15 residues. Trimming removed 0 bases from V and 4 bases from J, with 12 bases in between. The CDR3 DNA reads as TGTGCCAGCTCACCACCGGGGGGAGACGGCTATGGCTACACCTTC. The encoded protein is CASSPPGGDGYGYTF.

This clonotype appeared many times. The CDR3 region is CASRTDSKETQYF. The CDR3 DNA sequence: TGTGCCAGCAGGACGGACAGCAAAGAGACCCAGTACTTC. The chain carries TRBV2 and TRBJ2-5; D possibly corresponds to TRBD1 (6 bases). Germline CDR1 reads SNHLY; CDR2 reads FYNNEI. The CDR3 sequence is 13 residues long. V was trimmed by 6 bases and J by 3 bases, leaving 11 bases between them.

At least ten counts were recorded for this clonotype. The rearrangement links TRBV4-1 to TRBJ2-7; the match to TRBD2 covers 8 bases. Germline CDR1 reads MGHRA; CDR2 reads YSYEKL. The CDR3 spans 16 residues. The junction had 7 bases not matched to a gene; V was cut back by 0 bases and J by 3 bases. The DNA of the CDR3 is TGCGCCAGCAGCCAAGATCAAGCGGGAGCCCTCTACGAGCAGTACTTC. Amino acids: CASSQDQAGALYEQYF.

Turning to this clonotype: A read error may explain this, as a much larger clone is one base away. V is TRBV5-6 and J is TRBJ2-2; tentatively, D is TRBD1 or TRBD2 (6 bases each). Between the trimmed V and J ends, which lost 4 bases and 3 bases, there was a span of 10 bases. The CDR3 consists of 14 residues. Germline lookup yields CDR1 SGHDT and CDR2 YYEEEE. CDR3 region: CASSGGPDTGELFF. CDR3 bases: TGTGCCAGCAGCGGGGGGCCGGACACCGGGGAGCTGTTTTTT.

This clonotype was counted a single time. At one end the junction does not follow the germline gene, possibly because of a read error. The rearrangement joins TRBV6-5 to TRBJ2-1; D is unclear. This CDR3 region has 14 residues. Germline V gene lookup returns CDR1 MNHEY and CDR2 SVGAGI. The CDR3 DNA reads TGTGCCAACAGTCACTCGCTTCTTTCCGATGAGCAGTTCTTC. It specifies CANSHSLLSDEQFF.

The chain uses TRBV11-2 and TRBJ1-6; D is uncertain. The J call may be incorrect, as the DNA end agrees better with TRBJ1-1. CDR3 length: 14 residues. The germline CDR1 and CDR2 sequences are SGHAT and FQNNGV. CDR3 nucleotide sequence: TGTGCCAGCAGCTTTGAGTTCGGCGGCACTGAAGCTTTCTTT. It encodes CASSFEFGGTEAFF.

This clonotype was counted at least ten times. The J gene is TRBJ1-2, the V gene TRBV7-2, with D possibly being TRBD1 (5 bases). In germline, CDR1 is SGHTA, CDR2 FQGNSA. The CDR3 spans 14 residues. V lost 1 base and J 8 bases, leaving 14 bases between the germline ends. The CDR3 DNA sequence: TGTGCCAGCAGCTTAGTGGCAGGGAATGGCGGCTACACCTTC. It specifies CASSLVAGNGGYTF. The full variable domain, completed using reference TRBV7-2 and TRBJ1-2, is GAGVSQSPSNKVTEKGKDVELRCDPISGHTALYWYRQSLGQGLEFLIYFQGNSAPDKSGLPSDRFSAERTGGSVSTLTIQRTQQEDSAVYLCASSLVAGNGGYTFGSGTRLTVV.

This clonotype has only a few counts. The gene calls are TRBV6-2 or TRBV6-3 and TRBJ1-2, with 8 bases matching TRBD1. The CDR3 has 13 residues. Trimming cost V 5 bases and J 8 bases; bases outside gene matches: 7. The germline CDR1 and CDR2 sequences are MNHEY and SVGEGT. The CDR3 here is CASSHPTGVGYTF. CDR3 nucleotides: TGTGCCAGCAGTCACCCGACAGGGGTCGGCTACACCTTC.